The 14 T cell receptor beta chains presented below share a single source sample, sequenced in a study of blood T cells in healthy people across ages. Then a second PCR, running roughly 6 to 11 cycles, was carried out with a sample-barcoded 5' primer and a J-beta primer mix. TCRdb called the 5' RACE reads again in MiXCR, with one record for every CDR3 protein. The sample consists of fewer than 1,000,000 distinct CDR3 sequences, 40% to 50% of them appearing once. The sequenced material came from blood. The receptors derive from a man between 60 and 70 years old in good health.

In regard to this clonotype: This may stem from a read error, because a much larger clone lies one nucleotide away. V gene TRBV9 combines with J gene TRBJ2-7; D is perhaps TRBD2 (5 bases). CDR3 length equals 14 residues. Germline values: CDR1 SGDLS, CDR2 YYNGEE. This chain's CDR3 is CTSSRDFASGEQYF. The CDR3 DNA sequence: TGTACCAGCAGTCGAGACTTCGCCAGCGGCGAGCAGTACTTC.

This clonotype was detected only once. The DNA of the CDR3 is TGCAGTGCTAGACCCCTGGGGACAGAGGGGCAGCCCCAGCATTTT. Its translation is CSARPLGTEGQPQHF. The genes are TRBV20-1 and TRBJ1-5, with 7 nucleotides matching TRBD1. This CDR3 is built from 15 residues. From germline, CDR1 is DFQATT and CDR2 SNEGSKA (reference sequence). With V trimmed by 2 bases and J by 7 bases, 11 bases remained unmatched.

The gene calls are TRBV7-9 and TRBJ2-7; TRBD1 is a possible D gene (6 bases). This CDR3 contains 16 residues. CDR1 is SEHNR and CDR2 is FQNEAQ in the germline V gene (reference sequence). Trimming pared 1 base from V and 0 bases from J, leaving 13 bases between. In DNA, the CDR3 is TGTGCCAGCAGCTTAGGGGTAGGACAGAGCTCCTACGAGCAGTACTTC. It codes for CASSLGVGQSSYEQYF. Using reference TRBV7-9 and TRBJ2-7 for the parts outside the CDR3, the full variable domain is DTGVSQNPRHKITKRGQNVTFRCDPISEHNRLYWYRQTLGQGPEFLTYFQNEAQLEKSRLLSDRFSAERPKGSFSTLEIQRTEQGDSAMYLCASSLGVGQSSYEQYFGPGTRLTVT.

The chain couples TRBV15 to TRBJ1-6, with 8 bases aligning to TRBD1. The CDR3 extends over 15 amino acids. The ends lost 1 base at V and 9 bases at J; junction bases unmatched: 5. The germline V gene has CDR1 LNHNV and CDR2 YYDKDF (reference sequence). The CDR3, as DNA: TGTGCCACCAGCAGAGGGGGGACAGGCCCTTCACCCCTCCACTTT. This codes for CATSRGGTGPSPLHF. Combining the CDR3 with reference TRBV15 and TRBJ1-6 gives the whole variable domain DAMVIQNPRYQVTQFGKPVTLSCSQTLNHNVMYWYQQKSSQAPKLLFHYYDKDFNNEADTPDNFQSRRPNTSFCFLDIRSPGLGDTAMYLCATSRGGTGPSPLHFGNGTRLTVT.

The gene calls are TRBV7-3 and TRBJ2-5; TRBD1 matches at 8 bases. This CDR3 has 20 residues. Germline CDR1 reads SGHTA; CDR2 reads FQGTGA. The V gene end was trimmed by 2 bases and the J gene end by 1 base; junction bases not matched to a gene: 18. The CDR3 sequence is CASSLPTGRRTGITQETQYF. The CDR3 nucleotides read TGTGCCAGCAGCTTACCCACGGGGCGGCGGACAGGGATAACCCAAGAGACCCAGTACTTC.

This clonotype was found a few times. V and J are TRBV14 and TRBJ2-1, with 8 bases fitting TRBD1. The ends lost 6 bases at V and 8 bases at J; junction bases unmatched: 15. Germline CDR1 SGHDN, CDR2 FVKESK. CDR3 size: 16 residues. DNA of the CDR3: TGTGCCAGCAGTCATTCGTCGACAGGGGTGTATCATGAGCAGTTCTTC. Translation: CASSHSSTGVYHEQFF.

A few counts support this clonotype. CDR3 DNA: TGTGCCAGCAGTGAAACTTACACAGATACGCAGTATTTT. It is translated as CASSETYTDTQYF. This chain links TRBV6-1 with TRBJ2-3; D not certain. The V gene lost 2 bases and the J gene lost 2 bases, with 5 bases spanning the gap. The CDR3 totals 13 residues. The germline gives CDR1 MNHNS, CDR2 SASEGT.

This clonotype has just one count. This chain joins TRBV7-2 and TRBJ2-1; no reliable D call. The ends were cut back, 0 bases at V and 0 bases at J, with 18 bases in the middle. The CDR3 consists of 19 residues. The V gene's germline CDR1 is SGHTA and CDR2 FQGNSA. The CDR3 region is CASSLAQSARWSSYNEQFF. In nucleotides, the CDR3 is TGTGCCAGCAGCTTAGCCCAGAGTGCGCGGTGGAGCTCCTACAATGAGCAGTTCTTC.

The chain has TRBV18 and TRBJ2-3; a possible D gene is TRBD1 (6 bases). The germline CDR1 and CDR2 sequences are KGHSH and LQKENI. The V end was cut by 3 bases, the J end by 1 base, with 14 bases between. The CDR3 contains 16 residues. CDR3 loop: CASSPQGIVGTDTQYF. DNA of the CDR3: TGTGCCAGCTCACCTCAGGGGATTGTGGGCACAGATACGCAGTATTTT.

This clonotype was counted a few times. The chain has TRBV5-5 and TRBJ2-7; no clear D gene. Per the germline V gene, CDR1 is SGHKS and CDR2 is YYEKEE (reference sequence). This CDR3 is built from 12 residues. V was pared by 4 bases and J by 0 bases, with 5 bases between. CDR3 sequence: CASSISSYEQYF. CDR3 bases: TGTGCCAGCAGCATTAGCTCCTACGAGCAGTACTTC.

This rearrangement joins TRBV29-1 to TRBJ1-1; D gene unclear. The germline V gene encodes CDR1 SQVTM and CDR2 ANQGSEA. V was pared by 4 bases and J by 4 bases, with 10 bases between. The CDR3 loop spans 12 amino acids. As DNA, the CDR3 is TGCAGCGTTGCAATGGGTCGCACTGAAGCTTTCTTT. This gives the protein CSVAMGRTEAFF.

The chain recombines TRBV6-5 with TRBJ2-1; weak D call: TRBD2 (6 bases). Germline V CDR1 and CDR2: MNHEY, SVGAGI. The CDR3 is 15 residues long. The germline V and J ends were trimmed by 2 bases and 6 bases, with 14 bases remaining between them. The CDR3 sequence is CASSYPGLGSNEQFF. DNA of the CDR3: TGTGCCAGCAGTTACCCGGGACTGGGGAGCAATGAGCAGTTCTTC.

V gene TRBV28 combines with J gene TRBJ1-2; D is perhaps TRBD1 (5 bases). In germline, CDR1 is MDHEN, CDR2 SYDVKM. The CDR3 totals 12 residues. The V gene lost 6 bases and the J gene lost 5 bases, with 10 bases spanning the gap. Written as DNA, the CDR3 is TGTGCCAGCAGGGGACCGATATATGGCTACACCTTC. Translating it yields CASRGPIYGYTF.

The J gene is TRBJ2-3, the V gene TRBV9; a possible D gene is TRBD2 (6 bases). The CDR3 loop spans 14 amino acids. Trimming shortened V by 0 bases and J by 2 bases, and 7 bases separated the two germline ends. Germline CDR1 reads SGDLS; CDR2 reads YYNGEE. The CDR3 loop is CASSVGTTTDTQYF. Here the CDR3 DNA reads TGTGCCAGCAGCGTAGGGACTACCACAGATACGCAGTATTTT.